A selection of T cell receptor beta chains follows, all from one sample in a study of blood T cell repertoires in COVID-19. Generated by immunoSEQ multiplex PCR, the TCRdb table keeps only in-frame clones and is missing some. This table holds over 55,000 clones, about 80% found once. The sample was peripheral blood. These receptors originate from a man older than 75 with COVID-19, enrolled during active disease. The CDR3 runs from the conserved cysteine through the conserved F or W. D genes are given only for firm matches. A row's size may be missing; if present it is once, few, many or a size class.

clone_size: .; d_call: TRBD2; v_call: TRBV30; j_call: TRBJ2-2; cdr3_aa: CAWSVRRRVPSGEVTGELFF; cdr3_nt: TGTGCCTGGAGTGTACGGAGGAGGGTCCCTAGCGGGGAAGTCACCGGGGAGCTGTTTTTT
clone_size: .; d_call: TRBD1; v_call: TRBV27; j_call: TRBJ2-5; cdr3_aa: CASRRQGTETQYF; cdr3_nt: TGTGCCAGCAGGAGACAGGGAACGGAGACCCAGTACTTC
clone_size: .; d_call: .; v_call: TRBV29-1; j_call: TRBJ1-1; cdr3_aa: CSVDGGAFF; cdr3_nt: TGCAGCGTTGACGGGGGGGCTTTCTTT
clone_size: .; d_call: .; v_call: TRBV11-2; j_call: TRBJ2-3; cdr3_aa: CASSWAGTDTQYF; cdr3_nt: TGTGCCAGCAGCTGGGCAGGGACAGATACGCAGTATTTT
clone_size: .; d_call: TRBD1; v_call: TRBV2; j_call: TRBJ2-6; cdr3_aa: CASSRDSVSSGANVLTF; cdr3_nt: TGTGCCAGCAGCCGGGACAGCGTCAGCTCTGGGGCCAACGTCCTGACTTTC
clone_size: .; d_call: .; v_call: TRBV2; j_call: TRBJ1-6; cdr3_aa: CASREHQDKSSYNSPLHF; cdr3_nt: TGTGCCAGCAGGGAGCACCAGGACAAGAGCTCCTATAATTCACCCCTCCACTTT
clone_size: .; d_call: .; v_call: TRBV7-3; j_call: TRBJ2-3; cdr3_aa: CASSSTGDTQYF; cdr3_nt: TGTGCCAGCAGCTCGACTGGAGATACGCAGTATTTT
clone_size: .; d_call: .; v_call: TRBV7-2; j_call: TRBJ1-2; cdr3_aa: CASSLKEGSIRGYTF; cdr3_nt: TGTGCCAGCAGCTTAAAGGAGGGGAGCATACGGGGCTACACCTTC
clone_size: once; d_call: .; v_call: TRBV28; j_call: TRBJ2-3; cdr3_aa: CASSSVSTDTQYF; cdr3_nt: TGTGCCAGCAGTTCCGTGAGCACAGATACGCAGTATTTT
clone_size: .; d_call: .; v_call: TRBV5-6; j_call: TRBJ1-6; cdr3_aa: CASSWTVGGAPLHF; cdr3_nt: TGTGCCAGCAGCTGGACAGTCGGGGGGGCACCCCTCCACTTT
clone_size: .; d_call: .; v_call: TRBV5-6; j_call: TRBJ2-7; cdr3_aa: CASSPGRYEQYF; cdr3_nt: TGTGCCAGCAGCCCAGGGCGCTACGAGCAGTACTTC
clone_size: .; d_call: .; v_call: TRBV14; j_call: TRBJ1-3; cdr3_aa: CASSQRNRADLRSGNTIYF; cdr3_nt: TGTGCCAGCAGCCAACGCAACAGGGCCGATCTACGCTCTGGAAACACCATATATTTT
clone_size: .; d_call: TRBD1; v_call: TRBV24-1; j_call: TRBJ1-4; cdr3_aa: CATSEDRGGEKLFF; cdr3_nt: TGTGCCACCAGTGAGGACAGGGGTGGAGAAAAACTGTTTTTT
clone_size: .; d_call: .; v_call: TRBV2; j_call: TRBJ1-2; cdr3_aa: CASNFGGSGYTF; cdr3_nt: TGTGCCAGCAATTTCGGGGGATCGGGTTACACCTTC
clone_size: .; d_call: TRBD1; v_call: TRBV29-1; j_call: TRBJ2-2; cdr3_aa: CSAHEGAYNTGELFF; cdr3_nt: TGCAGCGCTCATGAGGGGGCCTATAACACCGGGGAGCTGTTTTTT
clone_size: .; d_call: .; v_call: TRBV10-3; j_call: TRBJ1-1; cdr3_aa: CAISGGREDEAFF; cdr3_nt: TGTGCCATCAGTGGGGGGAGGGAGGATGAAGCTTTCTTT
clone_size: .; d_call: .; v_call: TRBV6-2/TRBV6-3; j_call: TRBJ2-2; cdr3_aa: CASTPRGTPNTGELFF; cdr3_nt: TGTGCCAGCACCCCACGGGGGACTCCGAACACCGGGGAGCTGTTTTTT
clone_size: .; d_call: TRBD1; v_call: TRBV10-3; j_call: TRBJ1-6; cdr3_aa: CAIRADRGNSPLHF; cdr3_nt: TGTGCCATCAGGGCGGACAGGGGTAATTCACCCCTCCACTTT
clone_size: once; d_call: .; v_call: TRBV29-1; j_call: TRBJ2-7; cdr3_aa: CSVVLGSSYEQYF; cdr3_nt: TGCAGCGTTGTCCTGGGCAGCTCCTACGAGCAGTACTTC
clone_size: few; d_call: .; v_call: TRBV5-4; j_call: TRBJ1-2; cdr3_aa: CASSHPEVHGYTF; cdr3_nt: TGTGCCAGCAGCCACCCGGAGGTTCATGGCTACACCTTC
clone_size: .; d_call: .; v_call: TRBV28; j_call: TRBJ1-4; cdr3_aa: CASSAPPGTNEKLFF; cdr3_nt: TGTGCCAGCAGTGCCCCGCCCGGTACGAATGAAAAACTGTTTTTT
clone_size: .; d_call: .; v_call: TRBV29-1; j_call: TRBJ1-1; cdr3_aa: CSVPIVGGEAFF; cdr3_nt: TGCAGCGTTCCCATAGTGGGGGGTGAAGCTTTCTTT
clone_size: .; d_call: .; v_call: TRBV10-3; j_call: TRBJ1-4; cdr3_aa: CAISEQTGANEKLFF; cdr3_nt: TGCGCCATCAGTGAGCAGACAGGAGCTAATGAAAAACTGTTTTTT
clone_size: .; d_call: .; v_call: TRBV3-1/TRBV3-2; j_call: TRBJ1-2; cdr3_aa: CASSLGADPWDGYTF; cdr3_nt: TGTGCCAGCAGCCTAGGGGCGGACCCTTGGGATGGCTACACCTTC
clone_size: .; d_call: TRBD2; v_call: TRBV4-3; j_call: TRBJ2-1; cdr3_aa: CASSPSASGGNNEQFF; cdr3_nt: TGCGCCAGCAGTCCATCGGCTAGCGGGGGAAACAATGAGCAGTTCTTC
clone_size: .; d_call: TRBD1; v_call: TRBV14; j_call: TRBJ2-4; cdr3_aa: CASSPLGTGPNIQYF; cdr3_nt: TGTGCCAGCAGCCCGTTGGGGACAGGGCCGAACATTCAGTACTTC